This T cell receptor (beta chain) derives from a study of identical twins. Unmatched junction bases numbered 8, after V lost 5 bases and J lost 9 bases. Germline V lookup: CDR1 DFQATT, CDR2 SNEGSKA (reference sequence). This CDR3 region has 13 residues. Carrying unique molecular identifiers, the cDNA also gained a universal primer site through template switching. TCRdb called the 5' RACE reads again in MiXCR, with one record for every CDR3 protein. The data hold roughly 290,000 distinct CDR3 sequences, with roughly 8.6% observed a single time. The same specimen was also included in a second study, on yellow fever vaccine responses in identical twins.

This sequence was found in a woman under 30 in good health. The genes are TRBV20-1 and TRBJ2-1, with 9 bases fitting TRBD1. The source material was memory (CD45RO+) T cells sorted from blood. CDR3 in amino acids: CSAPAWTGVEQFF. As DNA, the CDR3 is TGCAGTGCTCCGGCGTGGACAGGGGTTGAGCAGTTCTTC.